The clone carrying this TCR beta chain was observed a few times. Time point meaning: sample taken at primary tumor resection. This sample is drawn from a study of spatial heterogeneity in lung cancer. Individual TCR cDNA molecules each bore their own unique molecular identifier. TCRdb itself ran the 5' RACE reads through MiXCR, one entry per CDR3 protein. The sample lists some 3,100 distinct CDR3 sequences; approximately 2.8% were seen once. Germline V gene sequence: CDR1 SGHNT, CDR2 YYREEE (reference sequence). V lost 4 bases, J lost 6 bases, and 18 bases lay in between. This CDR3 has 15 residues. The sample here was normal lung tissue next to the tumor, taken at surgery. The rearrangement uses TRBV5-4 and TRBJ2-3; D is perhaps TRBD2 (6 bases). The TCR originated in a male donor with early-stage non-small cell lung cancer. The CDR3 DNA sequence: TGTGCCAGCAGCACCAAGGAGGGAACGAGGGATACGCAGTATTTT. The encoded protein is CASSTKEGTRDTQYF.